Each of the 32 T cell receptor beta chains below was sequenced from the same sample in a study of T cell clonality in common variable immunodeficiency. Here immunoSEQ multiplex PCR was the method, and the copy in TCRdb shows in-frame clones only, minus some. The sample contains 40,000 to 65,000 clones, none of them singletons. The material sequenced was peripheral blood mononuclear cells. The receptors stem from a person aged 18 to 70 in good health.

This clone was counted a few times. The CDR3 end falls 3 residues outside the read, so it is completed with the germline J gene. The chain uses TRBV7-9 and TRBJ2-7; 9 bases map to TRBD1. The germline V gene encodes CDR1 SEHNR and CDR2 FQNEAQ (reference sequence). Unmatched junction bases numbered 8, after V lost 4 bases and J lost 4 bases. The CDR3 contains 15 residues. CDR3 DNA (partial): TGTGCCAGCAGCTCGGACAGGGGCGTTGGGTACGAG. The encoded protein is CASSSDRGVGYE. The full CDR3 protein reads CASSSDRGVGYEQYF.

This clone was observed at least ten times. The sequenced fragment ends 3 residues before the CDR3 boundary, so the rest is inferred from the germline J gene. V gene TRBV12-5 combines with J gene TRBJ2-3; 8 nucleotides agree with TRBD2. Germline V gene lookup returns CDR1 LGHNT and CDR2 FRNRAP. J lost 6 bases, V lost 0 bases, and 20 bases had no gene match. This CDR3 contains 20 residues. The covered CDR3 bases are TGTGCTAGTGGTTTGGTACCCGGCAGGGGACGGGAGGGGGTGGGGGATACG. Protein product: CASGLVPGRGREGVGDT. The full CDR3 sequence reads CASGLVPGRGREGVGDTQYF.

As for this clone: The sequence runs out 3 residues before the end of the CDR3; the remainder is reconstructed from the germline J gene. The chain recombines TRBV19 with TRBJ1-1, with TRBD1 matching over 8 bases. This CDR3 contains 16 residues. V gave up 2 bases and J gave up 0 bases; unmatched junction bases: 5. In germline, CDR1 is LNHDA, CDR2 SQIVND (reference sequence). This chain's CDR3 is CASSIWTGRMNTEAFF. The CDR3 DNA, read in part, is TGTGCCAGTAGTATATGGACAGGGAGGATGAACACTGAA.

The table lists this clone with many counts. The read ends 3 residues early relative to the CDR3; the germline J gene fills the gap. The J gene is TRBJ2-2, the V gene TRBV18, with 7 bases fitting TRBD2. Losses at the gene ends were 3 bases for V and 2 bases for J; bases not matched to a gene: 12. Germline CDR1 reads KGHSH; CDR2 reads LQKENI. The CDR3 is 18 residues long. The sequenced CDR3 bases are TGTGCCAGCTCACCTTTTCAGAGAGCGGGATCTAACACCGGGGAG. It encodes CASSPFQRAGSNTGE. The whole CDR3 reads CASSPFQRAGSNTGELFF.

There are a few counts of this clone. The sequence runs out 3 residues before the end of the CDR3; the remainder is reconstructed from the germline J gene. The chain couples TRBV5-1 to TRBJ2-5; 10 bases fit TRBD1. V lost 5 bases to trimming and J lost 1 base; unmatched junction nucleotides: 5. The CDR3 runs to 15 residues. Per the germline V gene, CDR1 is SGHRS and CDR2 is YFSETQ. CDR3 DNA, as far as it was read: TGCGCCAGCAGTCAGGGGGACAGGGGCCAAGAGACC. Residues: CASSQGDRGQET. Given in full, the CDR3 is CASSQGDRGQETQYF.

Turning to this clone: Being one base from a much bigger clone, this may be a read error. From the germline J gene comes the end of the CDR3, since the read stops 3 residues before it. The genes are TRBV19 and TRBJ1-2, with a tentative D call TRBD1 (5 bases). Per germline, CDR1 LNHDA and CDR2 SQIVND (reference sequence). The CDR3 has 16 residues. The CDR3 bases that were read are TGTGCCAGTAGTAAGGCCGGGACTAGAACTCGGAATGAG. Its translation: CASSKAGTRTRNE. The full-length CDR3 reads as CASSKAGTRTRNEYTF.

This clone was recorded many times. The read falls 3 residues short of the CDR3 end, and the missing part is taken from the germline J gene. V usage is TRBV19 and J usage is TRBJ2-2, with 8 bases lining up with TRBD1. This CDR3 is 14 amino acids long. The germline V gene encodes CDR1 LNHDA and CDR2 SQIVND (reference sequence). Germline trimming cut 10 bases from V and 3 bases from J; bases unmatched to any gene: 7. This chain's CDR3 is CATRQGIYTGELFF. The sequenced CDR3 bases are TGTGCCACACGACAGGGGATATACACCGGGGAG.

This clone came up many times. With the read ending 3 residues before the CDR3 end, the germline J gene is used to fill in that end. This rearrangement joins TRBV20-1 to TRBJ2-7, with 10 positions matching TRBD2. V was pared by 7 bases and J by 5 bases, with 14 bases of the junction left unmatched. CDR3 length: 15 residues. Germline V gene lookup returns CDR1 DFQATT and CDR2 SNEGSKA (reference sequence). The sequenced part of the CDR3 DNA is TGCAGTGTCTCGACCGGACTAGCGGCCGTAGACGAG. Translating it yields CSVSTGLAAVDE. The whole CDR3 sequence reads CSVSTGLAAVDEQYF.

Concerning this clone: The CDR3 is cut off 3 residues early in the read; its end comes from the germline J gene. V usage is TRBV5-1 and J usage is TRBJ1-2; no firm D call. Germline CDR1 and CDR2: SGHRS and YFSETQ. This CDR3 contains 16 residues. The CDR3 DNA, read in part, is TGCGCCAGCAGCTTGGGGACTAGCGGGCTTGTAGATACC. Translating it yields CASSLGTSGLVDT. Given in full, the CDR3 is CASSLGTSGLVDTYTF.

The sample holds many counts of this clone. The sequenced fragment ends 3 residues before the CDR3 boundary, so the rest is inferred from the germline J gene. This sequence joins TRBV30 and TRBJ1-1; TRBD1 is a possible D gene (5 bases). The CDR3 is 14 residues long. Trimming took off 4 bases at V and 0 bases at J, with 12 bases between the two ends. Germline CDR1 reads GTSNPN; CDR2 reads SVGIG (reference sequence). The CDR3 sequence is CAWTWGGMNTEAFF. The sequenced CDR3 bases are TGTGCCTGGACGTGGGGGGGGATGAACACTGAA.

This clone turned up a few times. With the read ending 3 residues before the CDR3 end, the germline J gene is used to fill in that end. The chain recombines TRBV11-2 with TRBJ2-1, with D perhaps matching TRBD1 or TRBD2 (5 bases each). CDR1 and CDR2 from the germline V gene are SGHAT and FQNNGV. The CDR3 totals 15 residues. V was clipped by 3 bases and J by 8 bases, with 17 bases between them. The CDR3 here is CASSFTGSRGDEQFF. CDR3 DNA (partial): TGTGCCAGCAGCTTTACAGGATCCCGAGGGGATGAG.

This clone was found a few times. The read comes to an end 3 residues before the CDR3 does, leaving the germline J gene to fill in the end. Additional DNA sequences in this sample encode the identical CDR3. The rearrangement uses TRBV30 and TRBJ1-3; D may be TRBD1 (5 bases). The CDR3 contains 15 residues. The germline V gene has CDR1 GTSNPN and CDR2 SVGIG (reference sequence). The CDR3 is CACQGELRAGSTIYF. The CDR3 DNA, read in part, is TGTGCCTGCCAAGGAGAACTCAGGGCTGGAAGCACT.

This clone was seen many times. With the read ending 3 residues before the CDR3 end, the germline J gene is used to fill in that end. This chain joins TRBV11-2 and TRBJ2-1; D gene uncertain. CDR1 is SGHAT and CDR2 is FQNNGV in the germline V gene. The CDR3 contains 13 residues. Trimming cost V 1 base and J 9 bases, with 10 bases left between them. The CDR3 bases that were read are TGTGCCAGCAGCTTAGGGAATAAGGGTGAG. This codes for CASSLGNKGE. The whole CDR3 protein reads CASSLGNKGEQFF.

This clone was recorded many times. From the germline J gene comes the end of the CDR3, since the read stops 3 residues before it. The chain is built from TRBV7-2 and TRBJ2-1; TRBD1 is a possible D gene (5 bases). CDR1 SGHTA and CDR2 FQGNSA come from the germline V gene. The CDR3 sequence is 15 residues long. The V and J ends lost 5 bases and 4 bases respectively, with 15 bases between them. The sequenced CDR3 bases are TGTGCCAGCAGCCCCGACAGAGCCTTTTACAATGAG. Translating it yields CASSPDRAFYNE. The complete CDR3 protein is CASSPDRAFYNEQFF.

Comments on this clone: The CDR3 goes on 3 residues after the read ends, and that part is filled in from the germline J gene. This rearrangement joins TRBV30 to TRBJ1-1, with D tentatively TRBD1 (6 bases). Germline CDR1 is GTSNPN and CDR2 is SVGIG (reference sequence). This CDR3 is 14 amino acids long. V was clipped by 7 bases and J by 3 bases, with 18 bases between them. CDR3 DNA, as far as it was read: TGTGCCTTGCCCATGGGACACGGGGACACTGAA. Amino acid sequence: CALPMGHGDTE. The entire CDR3 protein reads CALPMGHGDTEAFF.

This clone was recorded at least ten times. The CDR3 end is not reached by the read, which stops 3 residues before it; the germline J gene fills it in. This chain joins TRBV6-2 or TRBV6-3 and TRBJ1-1; D is possibly TRBD1 (5 bases). CDR1 MNHEY and CDR2 SVGEGT come from the germline V gene. This CDR3 is built from 15 residues. CDR3 DNA, as far as it was read: TGTGCCAGCAGTTACGGGGACTCGGCCAGCCCAAAG. It is translated as CASSYGDSASPK. The full CDR3 reads CASSYGDSASPKAFF.

In the case of this clone: Sequencing ends 3 residues short of the CDR3 end; the germline J gene provides the rest. The chain couples TRBV18 to TRBJ2-1; 9 bases are a match to TRBD2. Germline loops: CDR1 KGHSH, CDR2 LQKENI. The CDR3 is made up of 16 amino acids. The V segment lost 4 bases and the J segment 4 bases; nucleotides outside the gene matches: 8. Here the CDR3 reads CASSLRLAAPYNEQFF. The CDR3 bases that were read are TGTGCCAGCTCACTACGACTAGCGGCCCCTTACAATGAG.

This clone was detected a few times. A read error may account for a junction end that differs from germline. Read data end 3 residues before the CDR3 end; the end is taken from the germline J gene. V is TRBV7-7 and J is TRBJ2-7; D possibly corresponds to TRBD2 (5 bases). Germline V gene sequence: CDR1 SSHAT, CDR2 FNYEAQ (reference sequence). The CDR3 is 13 amino acids. The CDR3 DNA, read in part, is TGTGCTAGCAGCTTAGATGCCGGGGACGAG. This sequence encodes CASSLDAGDE. The entire CDR3 protein is CASSLDAGDEQYF.

In this sample, this clone turned up many times. Read data end 3 residues before the CDR3 end; the end is taken from the germline J gene. The V and J genes are TRBV19 and TRBJ1-1; D remains ambiguous. Trimming left V 8 bases short and J 1 base short, with 8 bases between. Germline values: CDR1 LNHDA, CDR2 SQIVND (reference sequence). This CDR3 contains 12 residues. CDR3 DNA, as far as it was read: TGTGCCAGTTTGACTGAGAACACTGAA. This codes for CASLTENTE. The entire CDR3 protein is CASLTENTEAFF.

This clone was picked up many times. The read is 3 residues too short to cover the CDR3 end, so that end is filled in from the germline J gene. V usage is TRBV2 and J usage is TRBJ1-5; weak D call: TRBD1 (5 bases). V lost 10 bases and J 0 bases, leaving 13 bases between the germline ends. The CDR3 spans 14 residues. Germline V lookup: CDR1 SNHLY, CDR2 FYNNEI. The sequenced part of the CDR3 DNA is TGTGCCACAAAACCAGGGAGTAGCAATCAGCCC. It encodes CATKPGSSNQP. The full CDR3 protein is CATKPGSSNQPQHF.

With regard to this clone: The junction departs from germline at one end; a sequencing error may be responsible. The sequence runs out 3 residues before the end of the CDR3; the remainder is reconstructed from the germline J gene. The same CDR3 is also encoded by other DNA sequences in this sample. The rearrangement joins TRBV18 to TRBJ1-3, with D unresolved. This CDR3 region has 18 residues. The germline V gene encodes CDR1 KGHSH and CDR2 LQKENI. The CDR3 sequence is CASSPSAGGIRSGNTIYF. Partial CDR3 DNA: TGTGCCAGCTCACCATCCGCGGGAGGGATACGCTCTGGAAACACA.

This clone was detected ten times or more. The read terminates 3 residues ahead of where the CDR3 ends, so the germline J gene completes it. The chain has TRBV11-2 and TRBJ2-3; either TRBD1 or TRBD2 may fit D (5 bases each). The V end was cut by 10 bases, the J end by 6 bases, with 17 bases between. Per the germline V gene, CDR1 is SGHAT and CDR2 is FQNNGV. The CDR3 covers 13 residues. CDR3 amino acids: CATRRAGGDTQYF. CDR3 DNA (partial): TGTGCCACCCGCAGGGCTGGAGGTGATACG.

This clone has a count of ten or more. The read terminates 3 residues before the CDR3 end, so the remaining end is supplied by the germline J gene. The rearrangement joins TRBV5-1 to TRBJ1-3, with 7 bases aligning to TRBD1. The V and J ends lost 5 bases and 0 bases, in that order; junction bases with no gene match: 8. CDR3 length: 16 residues. Germline V gene sequence: CDR1 SGHRS, CDR2 YFSETQ. The sequenced part of the CDR3 DNA is TGCGCCAGCAGTTCTCTCCCAGGGGGCTCTGGAAACACC. Protein product: CASSSLPGGSGNT. The CDR3 as a whole reads CASSSLPGGSGNTIYF.

This clone was counted ten times or more. Read sequence stops 3 residues before the CDR3 end, and the germline J gene provides the missing end. The chain couples TRBV19 to TRBJ2-1; 7 bases line up with TRBD1. The germline CDR1 and CDR2 sequences are LNHDA and SQIVND (reference sequence). This CDR3 region has 13 residues. The junction had 7 bases not matched to a gene; V was cut back by 6 bases and J by 8 bases. The CDR3 DNA, read in part, is TGTGCCAGTAGCGTACAGGGGTTGGATGAG. Encoded protein: CASSVQGLDE. The whole CDR3 protein reads CASSVQGLDEQFF.

Of note for this clone: The read gets to within 3 residues of the CDR3 end, and the germline J gene fills in the rest. The genes are TRBV7-9 and TRBJ1-4; the match to TRBD1 covers 7 bases. Per germline, CDR1 SEHNR and CDR2 FQNEAQ (reference sequence). This CDR3 spans 15 amino acids. The covered CDR3 bases are TGTGCCAGCGGACTACAGGGAACAGGGGCCAACGTA. This gives the protein CASGLQGTGANV. Given in full, the CDR3 is CASGLQGTGANVLFF.

This clone was counted many times. The read ends 3 residues before the CDR3 terminus; that terminus is restored from the germline J gene. The V gene is TRBV6-1, the J gene TRBJ2-7; 8 bases are a match to TRBD1. This CDR3 is 15 amino acids long. Germline CDR1 is MNHNS and CDR2 is SASEGT. The V gene end was trimmed by 3 bases and the J gene end by 6 bases; junction bases not matched to a gene: 10. CDR3 bases read: TGTGCCAGCAGTGAGGTCCGGACAGGGCAGAGCGAG. It yields the protein CASSEVRTGQSE. The CDR3 in full is CASSEVRTGQSEQYF.

This clone has ten or more counts. The read comes to an end 3 residues before the CDR3 does, leaving the germline J gene to fill in the end. This sequence joins TRBV20-1 and TRBJ2-3; D may be TRBD1 (6 bases). Trimming took off 6 bases at V and 2 bases at J, with 24 bases between the two ends. Germline V gene data show CDR1 as DFQATT and CDR2 as SNEGSKA (reference sequence). CDR3 length: 17 amino acids. CDR3 protein: CSAAPMDSETYTDTQYF. The CDR3 bases that were read are TGCAGTGCCGCCCCCATGGACAGTGAGACGTACACAGATACG.

There are a few counts of this clone. The read ends 3 residues before the CDR3 terminus; that terminus is restored from the germline J gene. The chain couples TRBV19 to TRBJ1-6; 9 bases are a match to TRBD1. From germline, CDR1 is LNHDA and CDR2 SQIVND (reference sequence). Losses at the gene ends were 6 bases for V and 6 bases for J; bases not matched to a gene: 6. The CDR3 totals 15 residues. The CDR3 bases that were read are TGTGCCAGTAGCGTGACAGGGGGAGTTAATTCACCC. This codes for CASSVTGGVNSP. The entire CDR3 protein is CASSVTGGVNSPLHF.

This clone was seen many times. The sequenced part of the CDR3 DNA is TGCAGTGCTAGAGATCCTGCGGGCGGGAGGGCCAATGAG. This gives the protein CSARDPAGGRANE. The entire CDR3 sequence reads CSARDPAGGRANEQFF. V gene TRBV20-1 combines with J gene TRBJ2-1, with 9 bases aligning to TRBD2. The DNA ends 3 residues before the CDR3 does, and the rest of the CDR3 is filled in from the germline J gene. CDR3 length: 16 amino acids. Trimming took 0 bases from V and 6 from J; bases not matched to a gene: 9. CDR1 DFQATT and CDR2 SNEGSKA come from the germline V gene (reference sequence).

This clone was recorded many times. The read terminates 3 residues before the CDR3 end, so the remaining end is supplied by the germline J gene. The V call is TRBV5-1, the J call TRBJ2-1; TRBD2 is a possible D gene (6 bases). The germline V gene encodes CDR1 SGHRS and CDR2 YFSETQ. This CDR3 has 13 amino acids. V gave up 1 base and J gave up 7 bases, with 9 bases separating them. CDR3 residues: CASSLYGGNEQFF. CDR3 DNA, as far as it was read: TGCGCCAGCAGCTTGTACGGGGGAAATGAG.

Ten or more counts support this clone. Sequencing ends 3 residues short of the CDR3 end; the germline J gene provides the rest. This chain uses TRBV19 with TRBJ2-5, with TRBD2 as a possible D gene (8 bases). CDR3 size: 15 residues. Germline CDR1 reads LNHDA; CDR2 reads SQIVND (reference sequence). V gave up 11 bases and J gave up 1 base, with 20 bases separating them. The chain's CDR3 is CASSDRAGGQETQYF. The sequenced CDR3 bases are TGTGCCTCCAGTGACAGGGCGGGGGGCCAAGAGACC. Full variable domain (remainder filled in from reference TRBV19 and TRBJ2-5): DGGITQSPKYLFRKEGQNVTLSCEQNLNHDAMYWYRQDPGQGLRLIYYSQIVNDFQKGDIAEGYSVSREKKESFPLTVTSAQKNPTAFYLCASSDRAGGQETQYFGPGTRLLVL.

This clone was seen repeatedly, ten times or more. The CDR3 bases that were read are TGTGCCAGCAGCTTAGCGGGGACTAGCGGGACAGCCACAGATACG. Translated, it gives CASSLAGTSGTATDT. In full, the CDR3 reads CASSLAGTSGTATDTQYF. V is TRBV7-8 and J is TRBJ2-3; 13 bases agree with TRBD2. The CDR3 goes on 3 residues after the read ends, and that part is filled in from the germline J gene. The CDR3 extends over 18 amino acids. V trimming: 0 bases; J trimming: 2 bases; junction bases outside the gene matches: 5. Germline loops: CDR1 SGHVS, CDR2 FQNEAQ. The whole variable domain, filled in from reference TRBV7-8 and TRBJ2-3, reads GAGVSQSPRYKVAKRGQDVALRCDPISGHVSLFWYQQALGQGPEFLTYFQNEAQLDKSGLPSDRFFAERPEGSVSTLKIQRTQQEDSAVYLCASSLAGTSGTATDTQYFGPGTRLTVL.